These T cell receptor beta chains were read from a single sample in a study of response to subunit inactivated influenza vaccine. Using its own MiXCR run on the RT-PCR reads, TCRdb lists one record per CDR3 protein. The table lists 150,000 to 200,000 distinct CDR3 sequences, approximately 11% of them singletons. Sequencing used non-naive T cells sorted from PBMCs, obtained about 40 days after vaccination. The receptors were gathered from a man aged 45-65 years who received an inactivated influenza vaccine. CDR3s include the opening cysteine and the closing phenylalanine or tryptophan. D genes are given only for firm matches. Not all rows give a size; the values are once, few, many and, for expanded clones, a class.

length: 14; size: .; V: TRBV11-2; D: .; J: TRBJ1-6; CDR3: CAADMSSYNSPLHF; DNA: TGTGCCGCTGACATGAGCTCCTATAATTCACCCCTCCACTTT
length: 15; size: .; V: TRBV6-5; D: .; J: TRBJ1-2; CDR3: CASSYTTGQAYGYTF; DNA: TGTGCCAGCAGTTACACTACGGGACAAGCCTATGGCTACACCTTC
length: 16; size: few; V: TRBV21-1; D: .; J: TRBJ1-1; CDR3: CASSTGASKPTTEAFF; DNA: TGTGCCAGCAGCACTGGGGCCTCGAAGCCAACCACTGAAGCTTTCTTT
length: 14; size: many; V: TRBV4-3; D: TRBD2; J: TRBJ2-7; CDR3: CASSGGLGSYEQYF; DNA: TGCGCCAGCAGCGGAGGACTAGGATCCTACGAGCAGTACTTC
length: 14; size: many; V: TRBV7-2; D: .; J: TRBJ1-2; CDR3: CASSLAGGKNGYTF; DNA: TGTGCCAGCAGCTTAGCCGGGGGTAAGAATGGCTACACCTTC
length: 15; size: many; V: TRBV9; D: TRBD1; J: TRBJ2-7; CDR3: CASSRQPGQDYEQYF; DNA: TGTGCCAGCAGCAGACAGCCGGGACAGGACTACGAGCAGTACTTC
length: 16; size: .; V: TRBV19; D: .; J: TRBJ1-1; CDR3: CASSRTIGTATNEAFF; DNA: TGTGCCAGTAGTAGGACCATCGGGACGGCTACAAATGAAGCTTTCTTT
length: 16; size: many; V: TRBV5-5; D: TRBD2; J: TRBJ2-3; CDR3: CASSLASGGSTDTQYF; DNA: TGTGCCAGCAGCTTGGCTAGCGGGGGAAGCACAGATACGCAGTATTTT
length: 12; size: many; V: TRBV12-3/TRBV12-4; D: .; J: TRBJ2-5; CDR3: CASSFGGETQYF; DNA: TGTGCCAGCAGTTTTGGTGGTGAGACCCAGTACTTC
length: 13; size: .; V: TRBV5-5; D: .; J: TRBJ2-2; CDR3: CASSPRSTGELFF; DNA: TGTGCCAGCAGCCCGAGGTCCACCGGGGAGCTGTTTTTT
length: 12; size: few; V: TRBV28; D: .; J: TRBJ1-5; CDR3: CASSAPRGPQHF; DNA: TGTGCCAGCAGTGCCCCTAGAGGGCCCCAGCATTTT
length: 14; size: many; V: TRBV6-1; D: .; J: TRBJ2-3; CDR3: CASSPLQGADTQYF; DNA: TGTGCCAGCAGCCCCCTACAGGGAGCAGATACGCAGTATTTT
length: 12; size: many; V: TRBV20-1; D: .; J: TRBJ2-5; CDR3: CSGWRTQETQYF; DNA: TGCAGTGGATGGCGGACCCAAGAGACCCAGTACTTC
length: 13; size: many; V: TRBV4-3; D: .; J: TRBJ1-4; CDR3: CASSRTGREKLFF; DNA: TGCGCCAGCAGCCGTACCGGGAGGGAAAAACTGTTTTTT
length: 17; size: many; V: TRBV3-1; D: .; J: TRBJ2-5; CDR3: CASSHGGGFEVGETQYF; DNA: TGTGCCAGCAGCCATGGGGGGGGCTTCGAAGTGGGAGAGACCCAGTACTTC
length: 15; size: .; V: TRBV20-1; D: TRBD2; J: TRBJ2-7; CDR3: CSAEIPTSGSYEQYF; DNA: TGCAGTGCAGAAATACCGACTAGCGGGAGTTACGAGCAGTACTTC
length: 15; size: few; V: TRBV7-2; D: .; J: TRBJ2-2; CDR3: CASSLMGGVTGELFF; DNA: TGTGCCAGCAGCTTAATGGGTGGAGTAACCGGGGAGCTGTTTTTT
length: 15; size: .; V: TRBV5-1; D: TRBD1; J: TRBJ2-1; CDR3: CASSLWGQPYNEQFF; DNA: TGCGCCAGCAGCTTGTGGGGACAGCCGTACAATGAGCAGTTCTTC
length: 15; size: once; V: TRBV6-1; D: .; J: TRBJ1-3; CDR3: CASSEAWTSGNTIYF; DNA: TGTGCCAGCAGTGAAGCCTGGACCTCTGGAAACACCATATATTTT
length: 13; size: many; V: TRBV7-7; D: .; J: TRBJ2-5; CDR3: CASSPYGGETQYF; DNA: TGTGCTAGCAGCCCGTATGGGGGAGAGACCCAGTACTTC
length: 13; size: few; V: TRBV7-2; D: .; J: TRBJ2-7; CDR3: CASSLVLALEQYF; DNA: TGTGCCAGCAGCTTAGTTCTGGCCCTCGAGCAGTACTTC
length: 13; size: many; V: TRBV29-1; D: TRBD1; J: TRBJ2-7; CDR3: CSAYQGAHGEQYF; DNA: TGCAGCGCCTACCAGGGGGCCCACGGCGAGCAGTACTTC
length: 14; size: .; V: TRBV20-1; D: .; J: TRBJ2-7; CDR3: CSARDEGYSYEQYF; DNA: TGCAGTGCTAGAGATGAAGGCTACTCCTACGAGCAGTACTTC